This T cell receptor beta chain was profiled in a study of CD8 T cells in Susac syndrome. RNA amounts of about 0.5 to 1 ug underwent reverse transcription with random hexamers. TCRdb reanalysed the immunoSEQ multiplex PCR reads using MiXCR and keeps one entry per CDR3 protein. Of some 160,000 distinct CDR3 sequences in the sample, roughly 92% are singletons; the top ten hold roughly 0.11%. Sequencing of TCR beta was undertaken in CD8+ and CD4+ T cells derived from blood. Germline V gene sequence: CDR1 SGHTA, CDR2 FQGNSA. The ends were cut back, 1 base at V and 8 bases at J, with 13 bases in the middle. The CDR3 extends over 14 amino acids.

The gene calls are TRBV7-2 and TRBJ2-3, with unresolved D. The sequencing sample was made of CD4+ T cells from PBMCs. This receptor was identified in a human donor with Susac syndrome. The CDR3 here is CASSLGPPAVTQYF. CDR3 coding DNA: TGTGCCAGCAGCTTAGGTCCCCCTGCCGTTACGCAGTATTTT.